The sequence of this T cell receptor beta chain was determined in a study of cytomegalovirus exposure and HLA in healthy donors. With 60 Vbeta and 13 Jbeta primers, the PCR was carried out. Generated by immunoSEQ multiplex PCR, the TCRdb table keeps only in-frame clones and is missing some. The sample's table shows tens of thousands of clones. Findings and caveats of the study: Later analysis demonstrated an association between a missense DCLRE1C variant and TCR beta V- and J-gene trimming.

A note on this clone: What it recognizes is unknown.

The CDR3 is made up of 16 amino acids. CDR1 SGHTA and CDR2 FQGNSA come from the germline V gene. V lost 2 bases and J 0 bases, leaving 8 bases between the germline ends. Sequenced: PBMCs. This receptor was taken from a woman between 40 and 55 years old in good health and CMV-seropositive. The chain joins TRBV7-2 to TRBJ1-6; D call uncertain. The CDR3 DNA reads as TGTGCCAGCAGCTTATCCCTAAGCTCCTATAATTCACCCCTCCACTTT. As protein: CASSLSLSSYNSPLHF.